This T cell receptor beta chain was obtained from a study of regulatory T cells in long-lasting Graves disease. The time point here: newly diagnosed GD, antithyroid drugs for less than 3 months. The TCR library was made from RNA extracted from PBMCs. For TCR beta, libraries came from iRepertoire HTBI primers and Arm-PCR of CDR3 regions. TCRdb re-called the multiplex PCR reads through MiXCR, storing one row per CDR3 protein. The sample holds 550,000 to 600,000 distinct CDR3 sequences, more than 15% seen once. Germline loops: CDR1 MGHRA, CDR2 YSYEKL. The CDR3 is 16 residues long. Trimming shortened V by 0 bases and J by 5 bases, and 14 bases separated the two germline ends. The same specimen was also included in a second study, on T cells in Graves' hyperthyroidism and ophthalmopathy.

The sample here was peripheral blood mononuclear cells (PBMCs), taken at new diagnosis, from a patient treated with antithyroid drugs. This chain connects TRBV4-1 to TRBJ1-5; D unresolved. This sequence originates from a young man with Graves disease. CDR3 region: CASSQDLLRVDQPQHF. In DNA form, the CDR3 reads TGCGCCAGCAGCCAAGATCTATTACGGGTGGATCAGCCCCAGCATTTT.